The present T cell receptor beta chain was sequenced within a study of blood T cell repertoires in COVID-19. On the study more broadly: The United States, Italy and Spain supplied acute and convalescent COVID-19 samples.

The CDR3 totals 14 residues. Per germline, CDR1 LNHDA and CDR2 SQIVND (reference sequence). V gave up 3 bases and J gave up 2 bases; unmatched junction bases: 3. Assay used: immunoSEQ multiplex PCR; TCRdb lists only in-frame clones, some missing. Among fewer than 250,000 clones listed, around 80% were seen once. Individuals aged roughly 18 to 95 years were recruited from fewer than 25 US areas. Symptom resolution, clearance, or two negative PCRs marked the recovered donors of Cohort 3. Sequenced material: PBMCs or T cells enriched from blood (not recorded which). The source of this sequence is a man aged 60-69 years who had recovered from COVID-19. This chain connects TRBV19 to TRBJ1-2; TRBD1 agrees at 7 bases. Written as DNA, the CDR3 is TGTGCCAGTAGTATCGGGACAGAGAACTATGGCTACACCTTC. This encodes CASSIGTENYGYTF.